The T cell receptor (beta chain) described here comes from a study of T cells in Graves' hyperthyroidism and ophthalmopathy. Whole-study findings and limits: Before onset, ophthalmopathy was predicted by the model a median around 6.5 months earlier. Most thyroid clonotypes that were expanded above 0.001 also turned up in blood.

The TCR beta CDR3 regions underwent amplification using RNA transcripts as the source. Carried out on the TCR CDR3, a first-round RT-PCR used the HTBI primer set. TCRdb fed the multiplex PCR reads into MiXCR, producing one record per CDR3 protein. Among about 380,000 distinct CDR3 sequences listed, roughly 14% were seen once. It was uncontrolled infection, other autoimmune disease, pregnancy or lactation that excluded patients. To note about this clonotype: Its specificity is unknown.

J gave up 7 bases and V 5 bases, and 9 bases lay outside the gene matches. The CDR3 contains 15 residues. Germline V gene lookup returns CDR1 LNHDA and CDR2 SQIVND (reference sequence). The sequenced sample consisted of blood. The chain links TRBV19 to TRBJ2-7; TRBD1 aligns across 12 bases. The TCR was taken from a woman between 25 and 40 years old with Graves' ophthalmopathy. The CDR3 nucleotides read TGTGCCAGTAGTTTCCCGGGACAGGGGGCTGGTGAGCAGTACTTC. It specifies CASSFPGQGAGEQYF.